What follows is one T cell receptor (beta chain) and its context. The antigen it binds to is not known. No base-level quality is on record; no much larger clone is a single base apart. From its cysteine to its phenylalanine, the CDR3 spans 16 amino acids. Solely the CDR3 DNA is kept, with 48 bases framed from the first base. V is clipped by 2 bases and J by 4 bases, and the sequence between their germline boundaries is 15 bases long. The germline V gene yields MNHEY for CDR1 and SVGAGI for CDR2. In this study, focal radiation therapy paired with CTLA-4 blockade (ipilimumab) was tested in patients who had chemo-refractory metastatic non-small-cell lung cancer. These data originate in a study of radiotherapy plus CTLA-4 blockade in lung cancer (dated by TCRdb to between 2018 and 2020). Regarding the study in general: Objective responses were observed in 15% to 20% of enrolled patients, and disease control was achieved in approximately 29%.

Beyond this particular receptor, the publication reports: TCR clones derived from tumors expanded in peripheral blood after treatment with radiotherapy and ipilimumab. The strongest predictors of response, as reported, were early dynamic changes in blood T cell clones along with a rise in serum interferon-beta after radiation.

Library preparation was by the immunoSEQ multiplex PCR assay. TCRdb carries this immuneACCESS record with in-frame sequences only. Its versions omit some clonotypes, under half of them owing to an unresolved V gene in the studies checked, with the rest unexplained. This sample holds about 70,000 clones; about 72% were observed only once. The ten largest clones add up to around a sixth of the sample. The V gene is TRBV6-5 and the J gene is TRBJ1-5, and possibly TRBD1, on 5 matching bases. Sequences were derived from peripheral blood, sampled from a patient treated with radiotherapy plus ipilimumab. This TCR was sampled from a human donor with non-small cell lung cancer whose response to radiotherapy plus ipilimumab could not be evaluated. Some clones in this sample may be carry-over from other donors' samples. The nucleotide sequence is given as TGTGCCAGCAGTTACGAGGGGACGGGACTTAATCAGCCCCAGCATTTT. Its product reads: CASSYEGTGLNQPQHF.